One and the same sample provided the 27 T cell receptor beta chains below, sequenced in a study of T cells in narcolepsy. Assay used: immunoSEQ multiplex PCR; TCRdb lists only in-frame clones, some missing. The data hold over 25,000 clones, with roughly four fifths observed a single time. Specimen: CD45RA- memory CD4+ T cells from PBMCs. Receptors were obtained from a human donor with narcolepsy.

The gene calls are TRBV9 and TRBJ1-3; D gene unclear. V was trimmed by 0 bases and J by 0 bases, leaving 7 bases between them. CDR3 length equals 15 residues. Germline CDR1 reads SGDLS; CDR2 reads YYNGEE. The CDR3 DNA is TGTGCCAGCAGCGTAGGGGTAACCTCTGGAAACACCATATATTTT. Translation: CASSVGVTSGNTIYF.

This clone occurred a few times. The gene calls are TRBV28 and TRBJ2-7, with a tentative D call TRBD1 (6 bases). The CDR3 is 14 amino acids. V gave up 7 bases and J gave up 1 base, with 14 bases separating them. Per germline, CDR1 MDHEN and CDR2 SYDVKM. The CDR3 sequence is CASTLGDKSYEQYF. For the CDR3, the DNA is TGTGCCAGCACCCTTGGGGACAAGTCCTACGAGCAGTACTTC.

The CDR3 DNA reads TGCGCCAGCAGCAAAGGACAAGATAATGAAAAACTGTTTTTT. This codes for CASSKGQDNEKLFF. This chain uses TRBV5-1 with TRBJ1-4, with D possibly matching TRBD1 (5 bases). Germline assignment: CDR1 SGHRS and CDR2 YFSETQ. Trimming shortened V by 4 bases and J by 4 bases, and 11 bases separated the two germline ends. This CDR3 is built from 14 residues.

The chain combines TRBV5-1 with TRBJ2-3; no firm D call. Germline V CDR1 and CDR2: SGHRS, YFSETQ. This CDR3 is built from 16 residues. V was shortened by 0 bases and J by 5 bases, with 16 bases between the two germline ends. In DNA, the CDR3 is TGCGCCAGCAGCTTGGCCCAGACGGGTTGGGGAGATACGCAGTATTTT. Residues: CASSLAQTGWGDTQYF.

The CDR3 bases are TGTGCCAGCAGACCGAGGTCGGTTTGGCTTAGGCATGAGCAGTTCTTC. Translated, it gives CASRPRSVWLRHEQFF. The chain joins TRBV28 to TRBJ2-1; D call uncertain. Germline loops: CDR1 MDHEN, CDR2 SYDVKM. This CDR3 region has 16 residues. The V end lost 6 bases, the J end lost 8 bases, and 23 bases lay between the germline ends.

The chain recombines TRBV19 with TRBJ2-3, with TRBD2 identical over 7 bases. In germline, CDR1 is LNHDA, CDR2 SQIVND (reference sequence). V shed 7 bases and J 0 bases; nucleotides not matched to a gene: 4. This CDR3 has 14 amino acids. In DNA form, the CDR3 reads TGTGCCAGTACCCCGGGACTAAGCACAGATACGCAGTATTTT. Protein sequence: CASTPGLSTDTQYF.

This chain joins TRBV28 and TRBJ1-6; no reliable D call. The CDR3 spans 16 residues. Trimming stripped 5 bases from V and 3 bases from J, with 14 bases between. CDR1 and CDR2 (germline): MDHEN, SYDVKM. CDR3 DNA sequence: TGTGCCAGCAGTCCCCCGGGCAGATTCTATAATTCACCCCTCCACTTT. Translating gives CASSPPGRFYNSPLHF.

This clone was counted once. CDR3 amino acids: CASSPDGASGYTF. DNA for the CDR3: TGTGCCAGCAGCCCCGACGGCGCGTCTGGCTACACCTTC. The V gene is TRBV6-5, the J gene TRBJ1-2; D unresolved. Per the germline V gene, CDR1 is MNHEY and CDR2 is SVGAGI. The CDR3 spans 13 residues. V lost 6 bases and J 7 bases, leaving 15 bases between the germline ends.

The V gene is TRBV19, the J gene TRBJ1-2; tentative D call: TRBD1 (5 bases). This CDR3 contains 14 residues. Trimming took off 4 bases at V and 8 bases at J, with 17 bases between the two ends. Germline V gene sequence: CDR1 LNHDA, CDR2 SQIVND (reference sequence). The CDR3 DNA reads as TGTGCCAGTAGTACCCGATCAGGGCTCGGGGGCTACACCTTC. This codes for CASSTRSGLGGYTF.

The CDR3 DNA reads TGTGCCAGCTCACCTCTAGGGTTCTTGGAGACCCAGTACTTC. Encoded protein: CASSPLGFLETQYF. The rearrangement links TRBV18 to TRBJ2-5; D is uncertain. The CDR3 is made up of 14 amino acids. V was cut by 3 bases and J by 5 bases, with 13 bases left in between. Looked up from germline, CDR1 is KGHSH and CDR2 is LQKENI.

The chain uses TRBV19 and TRBJ1-6, with 8 positions matching TRBD1. Germline V gene lookup returns CDR1 LNHDA and CDR2 SQIVND (reference sequence). The CDR3 runs to 15 residues. V gave up 6 bases and J gave up 4 bases; unmatched junction bases: 5. CDR3 residues: CASREDRGYNSPLHF. The CDR3 DNA reads as TGTGCCAGTAGAGAAGACAGGGGATATAATTCACCCCTCCACTTT.

The chain recombines TRBV7-9 with TRBJ1-1; D is undetermined. This CDR3 is built from 17 residues. Trimming cost V 1 base and J 0 bases, with 15 bases left between them. CDR1 is SEHNR, CDR2 FQNEAQ, per germline (reference sequence). CDR3 sequence reads: CASSLGRVITLNTEAFF. The CDR3 bases are TGTGCCAGCAGCTTAGGGCGGGTCATAACCCTGAACACTGAAGCTTTCTTT.

This chain uses TRBV9 with TRBJ1-1; D is undetermined. V dropped 4 bases and J dropped 1 base, with 11 bases sitting between them. The CDR3 runs to 14 residues. Germline values: CDR1 SGDLS, CDR2 YYNGEE. In DNA, the CDR3 is TGTGCCAGCAGCCCAATGATGGGGAACACTGAAGCTTTCTTT. As protein: CASSPMMGNTEAFF.

The chain has TRBV7-9 and TRBJ1-1, with D unresolved. Germline V CDR1 and CDR2: SEHNR, FQNEAQ (reference sequence). The CDR3 runs to 12 residues. Between the trimmed V and J ends, which lost 1 base and 7 bases, there was a span of 7 bases. DNA of the CDR3: TGTGCCAGCAGCTTAGATCTGGGTGAAGCTTTCTTT. Translated: CASSLDLGEAFF.

The rearrangement uses TRBV7-9 and TRBJ1-1; 8 bases align to TRBD1. The J segment lost 6 bases and the V segment lost 5 bases, leaving 8 bases of the junction unmatched. This CDR3 comprises 14 residues. Germline V CDR1 and CDR2: SEHNR, FQNEAQ (reference sequence). CDR3 nucleotide sequence: TGTGCCAGCAGCACGGACAGGGTGGTCGCTGAAGCTTTCTTT. Translating it yields CASSTDRVVAEAFF.

The V and J genes are TRBV11-2 and TRBJ1-1; D may be TRBD1 (5 bases). V was trimmed by 2 bases and J by 8 bases, leaving 9 bases between them. The CDR3 has 12 residues. Germline CDR1 is SGHAT and CDR2 is FQNNGV. Written as DNA, the CDR3 is TGTGCCAGCAGCTTACTTGCAGGGGAAGCTTTCTTT. Amino acid sequence: CASSLLAGEAFF.

The chain combines TRBV7-2 with TRBJ2-6; 8 bases are a match to TRBD1. Germline V gene data show CDR1 as SGHTA and CDR2 as FQGNSA. Trimming cost V 5 bases and J 4 bases; bases outside gene matches: 10. This CDR3 comprises 17 residues. CDR3 in DNA: TGTGCCAGCAGCATGAGGACAGGGCTTTCAGGGGCCAACGTCCTGACTTTC. Amino acid sequence: CASSMRTGLSGANVLTF. The full variable domain, its missing parts supplied by reference TRBV7-2 and TRBJ2-6, is GAGVSQSPSNKVTEKGKDVELRCDPISGHTALYWYRQSLGQGLEFLIYFQGNSAPDKSGLPSDRFSAERTGGSVSTLTIQRTQQEDSAVYLCASSMRTGLSGANVLTFGAGSRLTVL.

The rearrangement joins TRBV14 to TRBJ2-3; D gene uncertain. The CDR3 extends over 12 amino acids. Germline V gene sequence: CDR1 SGHDN, CDR2 FVKESK. V gave up 6 bases and J gave up 3 bases, with 7 bases separating them. CDR3 nucleotide sequence: TGTGCCAGCAGTTCCGAGACAGATACGCAGTATTTT. Its translation is CASSSETDTQYF.

The chain employs TRBV7-9 and TRBJ2-4; 8 positions agree with TRBD1. The CDR3 extends over 15 amino acids. Looked up from germline, CDR1 is SEHNR and CDR2 is FQNEAQ (reference sequence). V shed 2 bases, J shed 1 base, and the junction held 1 base outside the gene matches. For the CDR3, the DNA is TGTGCCAGCAGCTTAAGGACAGGGGCCAAAAACATTCAGTACTTC. Amino acid sequence: CASSLRTGAKNIQYF.

The rearrangement uses TRBV19 and TRBJ2-3, with D unresolved. The CDR3 contains 14 residues. The germline V and J ends were trimmed by 3 bases and 0 bases, with 7 bases remaining between them. Looked up from germline, CDR1 is LNHDA and CDR2 is SQIVND (reference sequence). CDR3 protein: CASSMSQSTDTQYF. Written as DNA, the CDR3 is TGTGCCAGTAGTATGTCGCAGAGCACAGATACGCAGTATTTT.

CDR3 nucleotides: TGTGCCACGACACCGGGGGGACAGGCAGTCGGAGAGCAGTTCTTC. It codes for CATTPGGQAVGEQFF. J is TRBJ2-1 and V is TRBV10-3; possible D gene TRBD1, 8 bases. Germline CDR1 reads ENHRY; CDR2 reads SYGVKD. The CDR3 contains 15 residues. Trimming took 10 bases from V and 10 from J, leaving 26 bases between them.

Written as DNA, the CDR3 is TGTGCCAGTAGTAACCAGAATAGCAATCAGCCCCAGCATTTT. Encoded protein: CASSNQNSNQPQHF. This chain links TRBV19 with TRBJ1-5; D is unresolved. CDR1 is LNHDA and CDR2 is SQIVND in the germline V gene (reference sequence). Trimming cost V 4 bases and J 0 bases, with 7 bases left between them. This CDR3 spans 14 amino acids.

The chain uses TRBV18 and TRBJ2-7, with 7 positions matching TRBD1. CDR3 length: 15 amino acids. J lost 2 bases, V lost 4 bases, and 8 bases had no gene match. The germline V gene encodes CDR1 KGHSH and CDR2 LQKENI. The CDR3 sequence is CASSLGQANAYEQYF. DNA of the CDR3: TGTGCCAGCTCACTTGGACAGGCGAATGCCTACGAGCAGTACTTC.

This chain uses TRBV5-1 with TRBJ1-2; tentative D call: TRBD1 (5 bases). From germline, CDR1 is SGHRS and CDR2 YFSETQ. Deletions cut 0 bases from V and 0 bases from J, with 21 bases between. The CDR3 is made up of 19 amino acids. CDR3: CASSLEARQGTGANYGYTF. Written as DNA, the CDR3 is TGCGCCAGCAGCTTGGAAGCTCGGCAGGGCACAGGAGCTAACTATGGCTACACCTTC.

V usage is TRBV2 and J usage is TRBJ2-1; 9 nucleotides line up with TRBD2. CDR3 length equals 15 residues. Trimming took 7 bases from V and 4 from J; bases not matched to a gene: 8. Germline V CDR1 and CDR2: SNHLY, FYNNEI. CDR3 amino acids: CASTRGGAAYNEQFF. CDR3 in DNA: TGTGCCAGCACCCGCGGGGGGGCCGCTTACAATGAGCAGTTCTTC.

About this clone itself: Other DNA sequences in this sample translate to the same CDR3. The rearrangement uses TRBV7-2 and TRBJ2-1; 9 bases map to TRBD2. V shed 5 bases, J shed 7 bases, and the junction held 9 bases outside the gene matches. The CDR3 is made up of 15 amino acids. CDR1 is SGHTA and CDR2 is FQGNSA in the germline V gene. In DNA, the CDR3 is TGTGCCAGCAGCCCCCCTGGGACTAGCTCAAATGAGCAGTTCTTC. It is translated as CASSPPGTSSNEQFF.

V gene TRBV2 combines with J gene TRBJ2-3; no firm D call. Trimming took off 7 bases at V and 2 bases at J, with 13 bases between the two ends. Germline V lookup: CDR1 SNHLY, CDR2 FYNNEI. The CDR3 spans 14 residues. In DNA, the CDR3 is TGTGCCAGCAAAATAACTGGGCCCACAGATACGCAGTATTTT. Protein: CASKITGPTDTQYF.